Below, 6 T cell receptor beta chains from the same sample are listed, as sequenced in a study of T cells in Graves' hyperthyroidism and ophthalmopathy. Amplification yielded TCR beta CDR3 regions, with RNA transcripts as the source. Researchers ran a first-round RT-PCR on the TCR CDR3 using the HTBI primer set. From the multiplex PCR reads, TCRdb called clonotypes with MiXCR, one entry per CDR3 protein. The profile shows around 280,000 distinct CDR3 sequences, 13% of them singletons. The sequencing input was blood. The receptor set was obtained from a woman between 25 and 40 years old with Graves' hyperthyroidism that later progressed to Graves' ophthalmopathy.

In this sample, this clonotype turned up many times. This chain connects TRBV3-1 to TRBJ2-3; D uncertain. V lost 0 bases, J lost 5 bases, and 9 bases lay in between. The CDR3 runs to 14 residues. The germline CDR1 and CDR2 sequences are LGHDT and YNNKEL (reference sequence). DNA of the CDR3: TGTGCCAGCAGCCAAGATGTGGTTGAAGATACGCAGTATTTT. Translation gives CASSQDVVEDTQYF.

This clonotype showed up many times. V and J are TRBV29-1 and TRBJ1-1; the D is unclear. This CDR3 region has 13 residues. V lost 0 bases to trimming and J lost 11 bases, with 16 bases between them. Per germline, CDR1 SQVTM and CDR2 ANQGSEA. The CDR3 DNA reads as TGCAGCGTTGAAGAACAAAGCAGGCCGGCGGCTTTCTTT. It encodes CSVEEQSRPAAFF.

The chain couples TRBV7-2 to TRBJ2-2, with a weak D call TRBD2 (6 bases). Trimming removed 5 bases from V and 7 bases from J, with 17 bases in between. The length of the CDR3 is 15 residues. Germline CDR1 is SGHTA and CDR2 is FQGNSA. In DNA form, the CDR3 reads TGTGCCAGCAGCCCTCGGGGGTTTGGGGGCGGGGAGCTGTTTTTT. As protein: CASSPRGFGGGELFF.

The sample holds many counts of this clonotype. The CDR3 region is CATSLGSGGTYEQYF. In nucleotides, the CDR3 is TGTGCCACCAGTCTGGGGAGCGGGGGAACCTACGAGCAGTACTTC. The chain uses TRBV15 and TRBJ2-7; 8 bases match TRBD2. The CDR3 sequence is 15 residues long. Germline V gene lookup returns CDR1 LNHNV and CDR2 YYDKDF (reference sequence). The V segment lost 6 bases and the J segment 2 bases; nucleotides outside the gene matches: 9.

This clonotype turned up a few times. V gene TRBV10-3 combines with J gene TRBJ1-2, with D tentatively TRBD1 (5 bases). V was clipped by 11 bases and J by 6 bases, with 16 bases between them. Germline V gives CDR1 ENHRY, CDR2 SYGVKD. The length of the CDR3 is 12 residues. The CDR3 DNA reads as TGTGCCGGGTATGGGCCCAGGGATGGCTACACCTTC. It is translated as CAGYGPRDGYTF.

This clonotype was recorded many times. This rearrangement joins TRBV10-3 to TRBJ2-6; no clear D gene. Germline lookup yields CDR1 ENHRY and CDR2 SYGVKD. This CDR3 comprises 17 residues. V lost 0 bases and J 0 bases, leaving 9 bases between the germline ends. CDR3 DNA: TGTGCCATCAGTGAGTCGAATGTGGGCTCTGGGGCCAACGTCCTGACTTTC. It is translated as CAISESNVGSGANVLTF.